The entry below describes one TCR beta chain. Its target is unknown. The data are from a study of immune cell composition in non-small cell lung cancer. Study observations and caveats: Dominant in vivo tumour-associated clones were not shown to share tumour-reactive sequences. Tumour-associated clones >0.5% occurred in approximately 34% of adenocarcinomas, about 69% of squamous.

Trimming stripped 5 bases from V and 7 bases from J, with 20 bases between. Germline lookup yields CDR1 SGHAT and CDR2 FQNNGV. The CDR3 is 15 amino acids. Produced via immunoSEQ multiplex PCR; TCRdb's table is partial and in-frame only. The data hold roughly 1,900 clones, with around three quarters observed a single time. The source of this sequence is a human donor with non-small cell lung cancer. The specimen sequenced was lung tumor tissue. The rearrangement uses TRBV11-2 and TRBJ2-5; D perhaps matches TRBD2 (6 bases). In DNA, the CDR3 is TGTGCCAGCAGCCCGAGGGCTAGCGCCGGGGGGACCCAGTACTTC. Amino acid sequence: CASSPRASAGGTQYF. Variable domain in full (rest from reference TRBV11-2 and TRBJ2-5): EAGVAQSPRYKIIEKRQSVAFWCNPISGHATLYWYQQILGQGPKLLIQFQNNGVVDDSQLPKDRFSAERLKGVDSTLKIQPAKLEDSAVYLCASSPRASAGGTQYFGPGTRLLVL.